This entry concerns a single T cell receptor (beta chain). Its antigen is unknown. A sample-barcoded 5' primer and a J-beta primer mix were used in a second PCR of roughly 7 to 11 cycles. TCRdb reprocessed the 5' RACE reads with MiXCR, giving one entry per CDR3 protein. The sample lists fewer than 800,000 distinct CDR3 sequences; more than 40% were seen once. The entry originates in a study of blood T cells in healthy people across ages. This CDR3 region has 16 residues. Germline values: CDR1 SGHTA, CDR2 FQGNSA. The J segment lost 4 bases and the V segment lost 5 bases, leaving 7 bases of the junction unmatched. Caucasian individuals from Russia who were healthy and aged roughly 6 to 90 acted as donors. Findings of the study overall: PBMC samples, being unsorted, prevented any conclusive comparison of naive and antigen-experienced cells. Older individuals had lower TCR beta diversity per million T cells (the decline was roughly linear).

Sequenced: blood. This rearrangement joins TRBV7-2 to TRBJ2-7, with TRBD2 matching over 14 bases. This TCR came from a woman in her fifties or sixties in good health. As DNA, the CDR3 is TGTGCCAGCAGCGGGGGGACTAGCGGGAGATATTACGAGCAGTACTTC. It encodes CASSGGTSGRYYEQYF.